This T cell receptor beta chain was documented in a study of T cell changes during pregnancy in multiple sclerosis. The CDR3 totals 12 residues. V lost 7 bases, J lost 2 bases, and 8 bases lay in between. Germline values: CDR1 MNHEY, CDR2 SVGAGI. Repertoires were generated with immunoSEQ multiplex PCR, while TCRdb's copy carries only in-frame clones and drops some. The table lists some 40,000 clones, nearly 90% of them singletons, with approximately 0.5% in the top ten. The clonotype originates from a female donor with multiple sclerosis, enrolled in a pregnancy study. The V and J genes are TRBV6-5 and TRBJ1-2; D is perhaps TRBD1 (5 bases). The sample consisted of CD4+ T cells from peripheral blood mononuclear cells, taken in the second trimester of pregnancy. The CDR3 DNA follows: TGTGCCAGCAAGAAGGGGAACTATGGCTACACCTTC. It encodes CASKKGNYGYTF.